The clone carrying this TCR beta chain was counted a few times. The record originates from a study of identical twins. TCRdb reprocessed the 5' RACE reads via MiXCR and lists one record per CDR3 protein. The sample lists over 500,000 distinct CDR3 sequences; around 20% were seen once. In addition, the sample was reused for a study of T cells expressing NK-cell markers.

This TCR came from a woman between 18 and 29 years old in good health. Sequenced: CD4+ T cells sorted from blood.

CDR3 DNA sequence: TGTGCCACCAGCAGAGATCTCTTAGCGGGAGCGGATACGCAGTATTTT. This gives the protein CATSRDLLAGADTQYF. The V and J genes are TRBV15 and TRBJ2-3; 9 bases align to TRBD2. V shed 0 bases and J 6 bases; nucleotides not matched to a gene: 7. Germline lookup yields CDR1 LNHNV and CDR2 YYDKDF (reference sequence). CDR3 size: 16 residues.